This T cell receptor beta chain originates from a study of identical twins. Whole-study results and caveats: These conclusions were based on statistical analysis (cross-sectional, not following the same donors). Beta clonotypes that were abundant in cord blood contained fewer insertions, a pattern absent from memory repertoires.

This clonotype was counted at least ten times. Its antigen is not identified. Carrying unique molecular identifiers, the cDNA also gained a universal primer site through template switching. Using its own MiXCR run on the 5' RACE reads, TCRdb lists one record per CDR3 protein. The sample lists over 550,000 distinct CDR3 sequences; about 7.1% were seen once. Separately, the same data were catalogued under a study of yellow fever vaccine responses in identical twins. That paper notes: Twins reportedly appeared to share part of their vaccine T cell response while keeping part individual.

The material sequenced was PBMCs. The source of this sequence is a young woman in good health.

The CDR3 here is CASSPGLAGGRSYGELFF. DNA of the CDR3: TGTGCCAGCAGTCCAGGACTAGCGGGAGGCAGATCGTACGGGGAGCTGTTTTTT. The chain is built from TRBV28 and TRBJ2-2; the match to TRBD2 covers 14 bases. Germline loops: CDR1 MDHEN, CDR2 SYDVKM. Trimming at V came to 5 bases and at J to 7 bases, leaving 12 bases not matched to a gene. This CDR3 region has 18 residues.